The next 29 T cell receptor beta chains were all read from a single sample in a study of cytomegalovirus exposure and HLA in healthy donors. This PCR relied on a set of 60 Vbeta primers and 13 Jbeta primers. The method was immunoSEQ multiplex PCR; TCRdb's version includes in-frame clones alone and lacks a portion of them. The top ten clones hold 2% to 2.5% of a sample with approximately 83,000 clones, more than 70% of them seen once. The source material was PBMCs. The receptors shown here come from a man aged 18 to 30 in good health and CMV-seronegative.

The chain uses TRBV7-2 and TRBJ1-5; 8 bases are shared with TRBD1. CDR1 and CDR2 (germline): SGHTA, FQGNSA. This CDR3 comprises 14 residues. The V gene end was trimmed by 3 bases and the J gene end by 4 bases; junction bases not matched to a gene: 2. CDR3 loop: CASSFTGGNQPQHF. The CDR3 DNA sequence: TGTGCCAGCAGCTTCACAGGGGGTAATCAGCCCCAGCATTTT.

The V gene is TRBV6-1, the J gene TRBJ1-4, with TRBD1 identical over 7 bases. Per the germline V gene, CDR1 is MNHNS and CDR2 is SASEGT. V shed 4 bases, J shed 5 bases, and the junction held 10 bases outside the gene matches. The CDR3 runs to 16 residues. The CDR3 sequence: CASSAGADRDNEKLFF. The CDR3 DNA reads TGTGCCAGCAGTGCTGGGGCTGACAGGGACAATGAAAAACTGTTTTTT.

The rearrangement uses TRBV5-1 and TRBJ1-3; TRBD1 matches at 7 bases. The CDR3 contains 16 residues. Germline V gene sequence: CDR1 SGHRS, CDR2 YFSETQ. The V segment lost 0 bases and the J segment 3 bases; nucleotides outside the gene matches: 6. Here the CDR3 DNA reads TGCGCCAGCAGCTTGGCCGGAGGGGGCTATGGAAACACCATATATTTT. This sequence encodes CASSLAGGGYGNTIYF.

The chain links TRBV2 to TRBJ1-1; D gene uncertain. There are 12 residues in the CDR3. Germline V gene sequence: CDR1 SNHLY, CDR2 FYNNEI. Deletions cut 8 bases from V and 1 base from J, with 8 bases between. The CDR3, as DNA: TGTGCCAGCTGTCGGGAGAACACTGAAGCTTTCTTT. Protein: CASCRENTEAFF.

This chain links TRBV7-9 with TRBJ1-2, with no clear D. Germline CDR1 SEHNR, CDR2 FQNEAQ (reference sequence). V lost 5 bases to trimming and J lost 3 bases, with 10 bases between them. The CDR3 has 13 residues. CDR3 loop: CASSPSIDYGYTF. The CDR3 DNA reads as TGTGCCAGCAGCCCCAGTATTGACTATGGCTACACCTTC.

V gene TRBV15 combines with J gene TRBJ1-4; 7 bases match TRBD1. This CDR3 is 13 amino acids long. Germline CDR1 and CDR2: LNHNV and YYDKDF (reference sequence). V lost 5 bases and J lost 7; bases outside the gene matches: 4. Written as DNA, the CDR3 is TGTGCCACCAGCGGACAGGCTGCTGAAAAACTGTTTTTT. Its protein product is CATSGQAAEKLFF.

The genes are TRBV6-1 and TRBJ1-5; the match to TRBD1 covers 10 bases. The CDR3 extends over 18 amino acids. CDR1 is MNHNS, CDR2 SASEGT, per germline. The V gene end was trimmed by 2 bases and the J gene end by 0 bases; junction bases not matched to a gene: 7. CDR3 amino acids: CASSEKGTGVHSNQPQHF. In DNA form, the CDR3 reads TGTGCCAGCAGTGAAAAAGGGACAGGGGTCCATAGCAATCAGCCCCAGCATTTT.

The chain combines TRBV6-5 with TRBJ2-7, with a weak D call TRBD1 (6 bases). This CDR3 region has 14 residues. Germline V CDR1 and CDR2: MNHEY, SVGAGI. The V gene lost 6 bases and the J gene lost 0 bases, with 12 bases spanning the gap. The CDR3 reads CASSLGQPSYEQYF. In nucleotides, the CDR3 is TGTGCCAGCAGCCTCGGACAGCCCTCCTACGAGCAGTACTTC.

The V and J genes are TRBV10-2 and TRBJ1-5, with D possibly being TRBD1 (5 bases). The CDR3 consists of 14 residues. Trimming took off 2 bases at V and 5 bases at J, with 10 bases between the two ends. Germline V gives CDR1 WSHSY, CDR2 SAAADI. The CDR3 protein is CASSEAGRYQPQHF. The CDR3 coding sequence is TGCGCCAGCAGTGAGGCAGGGCGCTATCAGCCCCAGCATTTT.

The gene calls are TRBV9 and TRBJ2-2; 10 nucleotides agree with TRBD2. CDR1 and CDR2 (germline): SGDLS, YYNGEE. Germline trimming cut 7 bases from V and 2 bases from J; bases unmatched to any gene: 17. The CDR3 runs 19 residues. The CDR3 spells CASARGSPSGGYNTGELFF. The DNA of the CDR3 is TGTGCCAGCGCCCGGGGGTCCCCTAGCGGGGGATATAACACCGGGGAGCTGTTTTTT.

The gene calls are TRBV10-3 and TRBJ1-1; weak D call: TRBD1 (6 bases). This CDR3 is 13 amino acids long. V was shortened by 0 bases and J by 8 bases, with 10 bases between the two germline ends. Germline lookup yields CDR1 ENHRY and CDR2 SYGVKD. Written as DNA, the CDR3 is TGTGCCATCAGTGAGTCAGGACAGCCCGAAGCTTTCTTT. Encoded protein: CAISESGQPEAFF.

The chain employs TRBV2 and TRBJ2-7; perhaps TRBD1 as D (6 bases). Germline CDR1 is SNHLY and CDR2 is FYNNEI. The V end was cut by 5 bases, the J end by 6 bases, with 11 bases between. This CDR3 contains 12 residues. The CDR3 coding sequence is TGTGCCAGCAGTCACAGGGTTGGCGAGCAGTACTTC. This gives the protein CASSHRVGEQYF.

The genes are TRBV2 and TRBJ1-5; TRBD1 agrees at 8 bases. CDR3 length: 15 amino acids. Per the germline V gene, CDR1 is SNHLY and CDR2 is FYNNEI. V shed 7 bases, J shed 6 bases, and the junction held 11 bases outside the gene matches. The CDR3 sequence is CASMMDRAGGQPQHF. Written as DNA, the CDR3 is TGTGCCAGCATGATGGACAGGGCCGGCGGTCAGCCCCAGCATTTT.

This clone appeared a few times. The genes are TRBV5-1 and TRBJ1-5; 7 nucleotides align to TRBD1. The V gene's germline CDR1 is SGHRS and CDR2 YFSETQ. V lost 6 bases to trimming and J lost 3 bases; unmatched junction nucleotides: 9. The CDR3 consists of 15 residues. The CDR3 DNA sequence: TGCGCCAGCAAAGAGGGGGCGTGGGACAATCAGCCCCAGCATTTT. Amino acid sequence: CASKEGAWDNQPQHF.

This clone appeared a few times. The CDR3 reads CATAPQGGYGYTF. CDR3 DNA sequence: TGTGCCACCGCACCGCAGGGCGGCTATGGCTACACCTTC. This chain links TRBV15 with TRBJ1-2; D is perhaps TRBD1 (5 bases). Trimming stripped 8 bases from V and 4 bases from J, with 14 bases between. CDR1 LNHNV and CDR2 YYDKDF come from the germline V gene (reference sequence). The length of the CDR3 is 13 residues. The variable domain in full, with the rest retrieved from reference TRBV15 and TRBJ1-2, is DAMVIQNPRYQVTQFGKPVTLSCSQTLNHNVMYWYQQKSSQAPKLLFHYYDKDFNNEADTPDNFQSRRPNTSFCFLDIRSPGLGDTAMYLCATAPQGGYGYTFGSGTRLTVV.

The chain recombines TRBV10-1 with TRBJ2-3; D perhaps matches TRBD1 (5 bases). The CDR3 contains 16 residues. V shed 4 bases and J shed 2 bases, with 16 bases lying between them. Germline V gene sequence: CDR1 WNHNN, CDR2 SYGVQD (reference sequence). The CDR3 DNA is TGCGCCAGCAGTGTGTTGGGCAGGGAATTCACAGATACGCAGTATTTT. Translated, it gives CASSVLGREFTDTQYF.

The chain couples TRBV21-1 to TRBJ1-6. TRBV21-1 is reported as a pseudogene. This CDR3 is 16 amino acids long. Here the CDR3 reads CASKESRGTSNSPLHF. In nucleotides, the CDR3 is TGTGCCAGCAAGGAGTCGCGCGGGACGTCAAATTCACCCCTCCACTTT.

The V call is TRBV6-1, the J call TRBJ1-1; the D gene is possibly TRBD1 (6 bases). The CDR3 consists of 14 residues. Trimming took 6 bases from V and 7 from J, leaving 18 bases between them. Germline lookup yields CDR1 MNHNS and CDR2 SASEGT. This chain's CDR3 is CASRRQEAGVEAFF. CDR3 sequence (DNA): TGTGCCAGCAGAAGACAGGAGGCCGGGGTTGAAGCTTTCTTT.

This clone was recorded only once. This chain connects TRBV6-6 to TRBJ2-3, with 8 nucleotides matching TRBD2. J gave up 3 bases and V 11 bases, and 10 bases lay outside the gene matches. Germline lookup yields CDR1 MNHNY and CDR2 SVGAGI (reference sequence). This CDR3 has 14 residues. The CDR3 sequence: CAGQSGGWTDTQYF. The DNA for the CDR3 is TGTGCCGGGCAGAGCGGGGGCTGGACAGATACGCAGTATTTT.

The chain carries TRBV30 and TRBJ1-1, with 7 bases identical to TRBD1. The CDR3 has 15 residues. V gave up 0 bases and J gave up 7 bases; unmatched junction bases: 11. Germline values: CDR1 GTSNPN, CDR2 SVGIG (reference sequence). CDR3 DNA sequence: TGTGCCTGGAGTGTAGGGGGCGAGGGGGGAGGTGAAGCTTTCTTT. This encodes CAWSVGGEGGGEAFF.

The chain carries TRBV29-1 and TRBJ2-3; D not certain. Looked up from germline, CDR1 is SQVTM and CDR2 is ANQGSEA. V was cut by 6 bases and J by 10 bases, with 17 bases left in between. The CDR3 extends over 12 amino acids. In DNA form, the CDR3 reads TGCAGCGTGAAGACACCGGCATCGGCGCAGTATTTT. The encoded protein is CSVKTPASAQYF.

The chain combines TRBV5-4 with TRBJ2-7; 8 nucleotides agree with TRBD1. Germline V gene data show CDR1 as SGHNT and CDR2 as YYREEE (reference sequence). Trimming cost V 4 bases and J 0 bases; bases outside gene matches: 12. The CDR3 is 17 residues long. The CDR3 loop reads CASSPTLSGTGSYEQYF. The DNA of the CDR3 is TGTGCCAGCAGCCCGACTCTTTCCGGGACAGGCTCCTACGAGCAGTACTTC.

V usage is TRBV4-2 and J usage is TRBJ1-2; D uncertain. From germline, CDR1 is LGHNA and CDR2 YNFKEQ. This CDR3 is built from 15 residues. V was shortened by 0 bases and J by 4 bases, with 12 bases between the two germline ends. The CDR3 protein is CASSQESPGGYGYTF. CDR3 bases: TGTGCCAGCAGCCAAGAATCCCCCGGAGGCTATGGCTACACCTTC.

CDR3 region: CASSEQGQGFYNEQFF. The CDR3, as DNA: TGTGCCAGCAGTGAGCAAGGGCAGGGTTTTTACAATGAGCAGTTCTTC. The rearrangement links TRBV6-4 to TRBJ2-1, with a weak D call TRBD1 (5 bases). In germline, CDR1 is MRHNA, CDR2 SNTAGT. CDR3 size: 16 residues. Deletions cut 3 bases from V and 4 bases from J, with 16 bases between.

The CDR3 DNA follows: TGCGCCAGCAGCCAAGGGAGGCAGGGGGCCGACGAGCAGTACTTC. It is translated as CASSQGRQGADEQYF. The chain has TRBV4-1 and TRBJ2-7, with 8 positions matching TRBD1. CDR1 MGHRA and CDR2 YSYEKL come from the germline V gene. The CDR3 is 15 amino acids. V lost 1 base to trimming and J lost 5 bases; unmatched junction nucleotides: 7.

This chain links TRBV2 with TRBJ2-3, with TRBD2 matching over 12 bases. Germline-derived CDR1 and CDR2 are SNHLY and FYNNEI. V lost 0 bases, J lost 8 bases, and 6 bases stayed unmatched. The CDR3 has 16 residues. CDR3 sequence reads: CASSEAQASGGGTQYF. The CDR3 nucleotides read TGTGCCAGCAGTGAAGCTCAGGCTAGCGGGGGGGGTACGCAGTATTTT.

The chain is built from TRBV6-5 and TRBJ2-6; D call uncertain. Germline assignment: CDR1 MNHEY and CDR2 SVGAGI. The CDR3 runs 14 residues. V was pared by 2 bases and J by 2 bases, with 4 bases between. Here the CDR3 reads CASSYGPGANVLTF. The CDR3 nucleotides read TGTGCCAGCAGTTACGGGCCTGGGGCCAACGTCCTGACTTTC.

V and J are TRBV6-1 and TRBJ1-4; TRBD1 agrees at 7 bases. The V gene end was trimmed by 10 bases and the J gene end by 7 bases; junction bases not matched to a gene: 9. CDR3 length: 13 amino acids. Germline V gives CDR1 MNHNS, CDR2 SASEGT. The CDR3 bases are TGTGCCACCGTGGGACAGTATTTTGAAAAACTGTTTTTT. It specifies CATVGQYFEKLFF.

The V and J genes are TRBV27 and TRBJ1-2; TRBD1 is a possible D gene (5 bases). V lost 2 bases to trimming and J lost 5 bases, with 12 bases between them. The CDR3 runs 14 residues. Germline loops: CDR1 MNHEY, CDR2 SMNVEV (reference sequence). CDR3 region: CASSLQGTLYGYTF. The CDR3 nucleotides read TGTGCCAGCAGTTTACAGGGCACCCTGTATGGCTACACCTTC.